This T cell receptor beta chain was sequenced during a study of beta chain features in type 1 diabetes. This clone was seen only a few times. As yet, its antigen is unknown. Reverse transcription of all isolated RNA meant that expressed TCRB transcripts were sequenced. Regulatory, naive and central memory T cell samples averaged approximately 3.3 million reads. Method: immunoSEQ multiplex PCR; TCRdb's copy keeps in-frame clones and lacks some. The sample shows roughly 400,000 clones, around 16% of them seen only once. The V gene's germline CDR1 is SGHVS and CDR2 FNYEAQ. The CDR3 has 14 residues. The V gene lost 5 bases and the J gene lost 0 bases, with 8 bases spanning the gap. Using CD45RO/CCR7/CD25/CD127/CD95/CD27, CD4+ naive, central memory, regulatory and stem cell-like memory cells were sorted. Study-level points and caveats: In the patient group, naive, central memory and Treg TCRB repertoires seemed more alike than in the healthy donor group. A possible short-template PCR bias applies equally to patients and controls.

This chain uses TRBV7-6 with TRBJ2-1, with unresolved D. Source material: naive CD4+ T cells from blood. The receptor was derived from a woman under 30 in good health. CDR3 in DNA: TGTGCCAGCAGCCTACAGACCTCCTACAATGAGCAGTTCTTC. The encoded protein is CASSLQTSYNEQFF.